The 28 T cell receptor beta chains given below trace back to one sample, sequenced in a study of regulatory T cells in long-lasting Graves disease. Time point reported: persistent/refractory GD, antithyroid drugs over 5 years with positive TRAb. Scientists built the TCR library using RNA that was extracted from PBMCs. CDR3 regions were amplified by Arm-PCR using iRepertoire HTBI primers to build TCR beta libraries. TCRdb redid the calling of the multiplex PCR reads with MiXCR, one entry per CDR3 protein. The sample has 350,000 to 450,000 distinct CDR3 sequences, less than 25% seen once. Sequenced material: peripheral blood mononuclear cells (PBMCs), taken when the disease was refractory, from a patient treated with antithyroid drugs. The receptor source for this set is a female donor with Graves disease.

This clonotype was detected many times. The rearrangement links TRBV28 to TRBJ1-4, with TRBD1 matching over 7 bases. CDR3 length: 14 amino acids. V lost 6 bases to trimming and J lost 4 bases; unmatched junction nucleotides: 5. Looked up from germline, CDR1 is MDHEN and CDR2 is SYDVKM. The CDR3 here is CASRVTGSNEKLFF. The CDR3 DNA is TGTGCCAGCAGAGTGACAGGGAGTAATGAAAAACTGTTTTTT.

The chain couples TRBV7-6 to TRBJ2-2; D ambiguous. Trimming cost V 5 bases and J 4 bases, with 14 bases left between them. CDR3 size: 15 residues. Germline V gene lookup returns CDR1 SGHVS and CDR2 FNYEAQ. The CDR3 DNA sequence: TGTGCCAGCAGCGACGGTTCCCACTTCACCGGGGAGCTGTTTTTT. Protein sequence: CASSDGSHFTGELFF.

The sample holds a few counts of this clonotype. The V and J genes are TRBV18 and TRBJ1-1, with D possibly matching TRBD1 (6 bases). The CDR3 consists of 13 residues. Germline CDR1 KGHSH, CDR2 LQKENI. Deletions cut 5 bases from V and 5 bases from J, with 12 bases between. The CDR3 nucleotides read TGTGCCAGCTCAAGGGATACAGGGACTGAAGCTTTCTTT. Translated, it gives CASSRDTGTEAFF.

The genes are TRBV20-1 and TRBJ2-7, with D possibly being TRBD1 or TRBD2 (5 bases each). This CDR3 has 11 amino acids. The V gene lost 2 bases and the J gene lost 5 bases, with 7 bases spanning the gap. Germline assignment: CDR1 DFQATT and CDR2 SNEGSKA (reference sequence). The CDR3 coding sequence is TGCAGTGCTAGATGGGGGAACGAGCAGTACTTC. Protein product: CSARWGNEQYF.

There are many counts of this clonotype. The chain recombines TRBV2 with TRBJ1-1; possible D gene TRBD1, 6 bases. CDR1 and CDR2 from the germline V gene are SNHLY and FYNNEI. The V and J ends lost 5 bases and 5 bases respectively, with 9 bases between them. There are 12 residues in the CDR3. CDR3 DNA sequence: TGTGCCAGCAGTAACAGGGCTACTGAAGCTTTCTTT. Its translation: CASSNRATEAFF.

Ten or more counts support this clonotype. The chain has TRBV28 and TRBJ2-5; TRBD1 matches 8 bases. This CDR3 has 13 residues. Per germline, CDR1 MDHEN and CDR2 SYDVKM. V gave up 11 bases and J gave up 7 bases; unmatched junction bases: 12. CDR3 bases: TGTGCCGGGGGGACAGGCCCGACAACGACCCAGTACTTC. The encoded protein is CAGGTGPTTTQYF. Full variable domain (rest looked up from reference TRBV28 and TRBJ2-5): DVKVTQSSRYLVKRTGEKVFLECVQDMDHENMFWYRQDPGLGLRLIYFSYDVKMKEKGDIPEGYSVSREKKERFSLILESASTNQTSMYLCAGGTGPTTTQYFGPGTRLLVL.

This clonotype was counted only a few times. DNA of the CDR3: TGTGCCAGCAGCTTGTGGACACTACCAGAGTACTCTGGAAACACCATATATTTT. Translation: CASSLWTLPEYSGNTIYF. The chain carries TRBV11-2 and TRBJ1-3; maybe TRBD1 (5 bases). Germline V gene sequence: CDR1 SGHAT, CDR2 FQNNGV. The CDR3 covers 18 residues. V was clipped by 3 bases and J by 0 bases, with 18 bases between them.

This sequence joins TRBV6-1 and TRBJ2-2; D unclear. CDR3 length: 15 residues. The germline V gene encodes CDR1 MNHNS and CDR2 SASEGT. Trimming took 7 bases from V and 5 from J, leaving 17 bases between them. This CDR3 is CASNAYVLGTGELFF. The CDR3 nucleotides are TGTGCCAGCAATGCCTATGTCTTGGGGACCGGGGAGCTGTTTTTT.

There are many counts of this clonotype. The genes are TRBV12-3 or TRBV12-4 and TRBJ2-7; no reliable D call. The V gene lost 6 bases and the J gene lost 1 base, with 10 bases spanning the gap. The length of the CDR3 is 13 residues. CDR3 nucleotide sequence: TGTGCCAGCAGCAGACGGCCTTCCTACGAGCAGTACTTC. Amino acids: CASSRRPSYEQYF.

The V call is TRBV7-2, the J call TRBJ2-2; D not resolved. The length of the CDR3 is 14 residues. V lost 4 bases and J lost 0, with 6 bases in between. CDR1 is SGHTA and CDR2 is FQGNSA in the germline V gene. CDR3 loop: CASSSIANTGELFF. As DNA, the CDR3 is TGTGCCAGCAGCTCCATCGCGAACACCGGGGAGCTGTTTTTT.

This clonotype has more than one count but fewer than ten. This sequence joins TRBV29-1 and TRBJ1-1, with 10 bases aligning to TRBD1. The CDR3 runs to 11 residues. V dropped 4 bases and J dropped 10; count of bases not matched to a gene: 3. From germline, CDR1 is SQVTM and CDR2 ANQGSEA. In nucleotides, the CDR3 is TGCAGCGTTGCGGGACAGGGGACAGCTTTCTTT. Amino acid sequence: CSVAGQGTAFF.

This clonotype appeared many times. The J gene is TRBJ2-5, the V gene TRBV24-1; D is perhaps TRBD2 (6 bases). The CDR3 runs to 16 residues. The V gene's germline CDR1 is KGHDR and CDR2 SFDVKD. The V end was cut by 0 bases, the J end by 0 bases, with 10 bases between. CDR3 loop: CATSDLKRANQETQYF. CDR3 sequence (DNA): TGTGCCACCAGTGATTTGAAGCGGGCAAACCAAGAGACCCAGTACTTC.

This clonotype appeared many times. The chain recombines TRBV2 with TRBJ2-7; TRBD2 is a possible D gene (6 bases). CDR3 length equals 16 residues. Germline V CDR1 and CDR2: SNHLY, FYNNEI. The V gene lost 1 base and the J gene lost 6 bases, with 19 bases spanning the gap. The CDR3 DNA follows: TGTGCCAGCAGTGAAGTCTCTAGCGCTACGTCCGGCGAGCAGTACTTC. Translating it yields CASSEVSSATSGEQYF.

The chain combines TRBV19 with TRBJ1-6, with D hard to call. Germline V gives CDR1 LNHDA, CDR2 SQIVND (reference sequence). V was shortened by 5 bases and J by 7 bases, with 12 bases between the two germline ends. The CDR3 extends over 14 amino acids. CDR3 nucleotide sequence: TGTGCCAGTAGTCTCCCAGACTGGAATTCACCCCTCCACTTT. Translation gives CASSLPDWNSPLHF.

V gene TRBV20-1 combines with J gene TRBJ2-5; 8 nucleotides match TRBD1. The germline gives CDR1 DFQATT, CDR2 SNEGSKA (reference sequence). The CDR3 is made up of 14 amino acids. Losses at the gene ends were 2 bases for V and 5 bases for J; bases not matched to a gene: 7. CDR3 loop: CSARRDRTKETQYF. In nucleotides, the CDR3 is TGCAGTGCTAGAAGGGACAGGACTAAGGAGACCCAGTACTTC.

This chain connects TRBV7-9 to TRBJ2-7, with D uncertain. Germline CDR1 SEHNR, CDR2 FQNEAQ (reference sequence). This CDR3 is 15 amino acids long. V lost 5 bases and J lost 5, with 19 bases in between. This chain's CDR3 is CASSAQVGDWNEQYF. The CDR3 nucleotides read TGTGCCAGCAGCGCCCAAGTCGGCGATTGGAACGAGCAGTACTTC.

In its sample, this clonotype was seen many times. This sequence joins TRBV12-3 or TRBV12-4 and TRBJ2-7; 12 bases are shared with TRBD2. V was pared by 6 bases and J by 0 bases, with 9 bases of the junction left unmatched. The CDR3 consists of 17 residues. CDR3 sequence (DNA): TGTGCCAGCAGCCTACTAGCGGGAGGCCCTCTCTCCTACGAGCAGTACTTC. It specifies CASSLLAGGPLSYEQYF.

Details on this clonotype: A junction boundary mismatches the germline segment, possibly from a read error. The DNA for the CDR3 is TGTGCCAGCAGTGAAGCGGGGAGTCCCACCTACGAGCAGCACTTC. This sequence encodes CASSEAGSPTYEQHF. The genes are TRBV28 and TRBJ2-7, with 7 bases that match TRBD2. Germline V gene data show CDR1 as MDHEN and CDR2 as SYDVKM. The CDR3 has 15 residues. Variable domain in full (rest from reference TRBV28 and TRBJ2-7): DVKVTQSSRYLVKRTGEKVFLECVQDMDHENMFWYRQDPGLGLRLIYFSYDVKMKEKGDIPEGYSVSREKKERFSLILESASTNQTSMYLCASSEAGSPTYEQHFGPGTRLTVT.

This clonotype showed up many times. V is TRBV28 and J is TRBJ1-2; tentatively, D is TRBD1 (6 bases). Germline CDR1 MDHEN, CDR2 SYDVKM. V dropped 7 bases and J dropped 8 bases, with 20 bases sitting between them. This CDR3 has 14 residues. The CDR3 DNA reads as TGTGCCAGCAAGGGGGGGGGTCCAGGCAGGGGCTACACCTTC. This translates into CASKGGGPGRGYTF.

V usage is TRBV4-1 and J usage is TRBJ1-1; D may be TRBD1 (5 bases). Germline V gives CDR1 MGHRA, CDR2 YSYEKL. This CDR3 region has 15 residues. Trimming pared 0 bases from V and 6 bases from J, leaving 14 bases between. The CDR3 bases are TGCGCCAGCAGCCAAGATTTAATGGTGGGGGCTGAAGCTTTCTTT. Residues: CASSQDLMVGAEAFF.

This clonotype was picked up a small number of times. This chain joins TRBV6-1 and TRBJ1-2, with D possibly matching TRBD1 (6 bases). Germline CDR1 MNHNS, CDR2 SASEGT. Between the trimmed V and J ends, which lost 7 bases and 2 bases, there was a span of 23 bases. CDR3 size: 17 residues. The CDR3 reads CASTHPRGSVRNYGYTF. Written as DNA, the CDR3 is TGTGCCAGCACTCACCCCAGGGGAAGCGTGCGGAACTATGGCTACACCTTC.

There are a few counts of this clonotype. This chain joins TRBV18 and TRBJ2-5; D remains ambiguous. The germline V gene encodes CDR1 KGHSH and CDR2 LQKENI. The V gene lost 2 bases and the J gene lost 4 bases, with 14 bases spanning the gap. There are 15 residues in the CDR3. The CDR3 nucleotides read TGTGCCAGCTCACCAAGGCGTACGGCGGCAGAGACCCAGTACTTC. Its protein is CASSPRRTAAETQYF.

There are a few counts of this clonotype. V is TRBV12-3 or TRBV12-4 and J is TRBJ2-1; 7 bases align to TRBD2. This CDR3 spans 14 amino acids. V lost 5 bases and J lost 4; bases outside the gene matches: 5. The CDR3 DNA is TGTGCCAGCAGTACCGGGACTAATTACAATGAGCAGTTCTTC. Its protein product is CASSTGTNYNEQFF.

The chain combines TRBV20-1 with TRBJ1-4; 9 bases align to TRBD1. The V gene end was trimmed by 3 bases and the J gene end by 4 bases; junction bases not matched to a gene: 6. The germline gives CDR1 DFQATT, CDR2 SNEGSKA (reference sequence). This CDR3 spans 15 amino acids. The CDR3 sequence is CSARPGQGFNEKLFF. CDR3 coding DNA: TGCAGTGCTAGGCCGGGACAGGGCTTTAATGAAAAACTGTTTTTT.

This clonotype was detected many times. The chain recombines TRBV7-2 with TRBJ1-6; D is unresolved. The V end lost 1 base, the J end lost 5 bases, and 6 bases lay between the germline ends. CDR1 is SGHTA and CDR2 is FQGNSA in the germline V gene. The CDR3 sequence is 14 residues long. The CDR3: CASSLGPNNSPLHF. In DNA, the CDR3 is TGTGCCAGCAGCTTAGGGCCAAATAATTCACCCCTCCACTTT.

The rearrangement uses TRBV3-1 and TRBJ2-1; no clear D gene. Trimming left V 1 base short and J 7 bases short, with 11 bases between. CDR1 LGHDT and CDR2 YNNKEL come from the germline V gene (reference sequence). The CDR3 runs to 14 residues. The CDR3 loop is CASSQGRLGNEQFF. CDR3 DNA sequence: TGTGCCAGCAGCCAAGGGCGATTGGGGAATGAGCAGTTCTTC.

This clonotype was found many times. The J gene is TRBJ2-5, the V gene TRBV12-3 or TRBV12-4; 10 bases match TRBD2. The ends lost 6 bases at V and 1 base at J; junction bases unmatched: 8. CDR3 length equals 16 residues. Here the CDR3 reads CASRHLAGGLQETQYF. The CDR3 nucleotides are TGTGCCAGCAGGCACTTAGCGGGAGGTCTCCAAGAGACCCAGTACTTC.

Many counts were recorded for this clonotype. V is TRBV12-3 or TRBV12-4 and J is TRBJ2-5, with TRBD1 identical over 9 bases. V shed 1 base and J 3 bases; nucleotides not matched to a gene: 3. There are 15 residues in the CDR3. CDR3 bases: TGTGCCAGCAGTTTAGGGGACAGGGAAAAAGAGACCCAGTACTTC. This encodes CASSLGDREKETQYF.